These 3 T cell receptor beta chains were sequenced from one sample in a study of post-analysis software for immune sequencing data. Points from the study as a whole: Comparison of patients with controls showed roughly five TRBV segments more frequent in patients, TRBV5-6, TRBV5-1 and TRBV20-1 among them.

Antigens of these TCRs are unknown. The TCR beta cDNA libraries contained unique molecular identifiers. TCRdb itself ran the PCR reads through MiXCR, one entry per CDR3 protein. The sample carries around 250,000 distinct CDR3 sequences, 35% to 40% recorded once. Material for sequencing was blood. The source of these receptors is a girl between 5 and 17 years old with multiple sclerosis.

Only a few counts were recorded for this clonotype. This chain links TRBV5-1 with TRBJ2-3; D is tentatively TRBD1 or TRBD2 (6 bases each). Germline V gene data show CDR1 as SGHRS and CDR2 as YFSETQ. CDR3 size: 15 residues. V shed 0 bases and J shed 6 bases, with 14 bases lying between them. This CDR3 is CASSLAKGGPDTQYF. DNA for the CDR3: TGCGCCAGCAGCTTGGCCAAAGGGGGGCCGGATACGCAGTATTTT.

V is TRBV4-2 and J is TRBJ2-6; a possible D gene is TRBD1 (5 bases). Trimming removed 1 base from V and 1 base from J, with 14 bases in between. Germline assignment: CDR1 LGHNA and CDR2 YNFKEQ. There are 18 residues in the CDR3. The CDR3 region is CASSQAYLKGSGANVLTF. Written as DNA, the CDR3 is TGTGCCAGCAGCCAAGCCTACCTCAAGGGGTCTGGGGCCAACGTCCTGACTTTC.

This chain connects TRBV2 to TRBJ2-5; D is possibly TRBD1 or TRBD2 (5 bases each). Trimming removed 3 bases at V and 1 base at J, with 9 bases between. From germline, CDR1 is SNHLY and CDR2 FYNNEI. The CDR3 is 14 amino acids. DNA for the CDR3: TGTGCCAGCAGTGATGGGGGTGCCCAAGAGACCCAGTACTTC. Amino acid sequence: CASSDGGAQETQYF.